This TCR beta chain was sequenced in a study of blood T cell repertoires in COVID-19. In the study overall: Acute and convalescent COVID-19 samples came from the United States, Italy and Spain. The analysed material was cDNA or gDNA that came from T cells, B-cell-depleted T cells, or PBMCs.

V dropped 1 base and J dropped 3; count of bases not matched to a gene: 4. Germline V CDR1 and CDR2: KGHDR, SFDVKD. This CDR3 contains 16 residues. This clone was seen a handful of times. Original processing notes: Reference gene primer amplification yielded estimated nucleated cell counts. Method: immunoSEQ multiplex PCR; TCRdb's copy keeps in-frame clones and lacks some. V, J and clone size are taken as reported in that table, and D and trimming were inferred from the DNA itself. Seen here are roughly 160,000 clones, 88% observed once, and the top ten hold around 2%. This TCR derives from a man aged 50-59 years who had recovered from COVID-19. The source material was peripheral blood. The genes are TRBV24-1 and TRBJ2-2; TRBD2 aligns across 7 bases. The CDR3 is CATSDFKGRDTGELFF. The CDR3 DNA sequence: TGTGCCACCAGTGATTTCAAGGGGAGGGACACCGGGGAGCTGTTTTTT.